These 21 T cell receptor beta chains share one sample of origin, sequenced in a study of OX40 agonist ivuxolimab in advanced cancers. Clones were read by immunoSEQ multiplex PCR, and TCRdb kept only the in-frame ones, dropping some. The sample yields 53,000 or so clones, approximately 88% seen once. The material was CD4+ or CD8+ T cells sorted from blood, obtained in a trial of the OX40 agonist ivuxolimab. Source of these receptors: an adult with an advanced solid tumor such as melanoma, head and neck, liver or kidney cancer.

This chain joins TRBV6-1 and TRBJ2-1, with a possible D match to TRBD1 (5 bases). Trimming took 3 bases from V and 2 from J, leaving 11 bases between them. The germline CDR1 and CDR2 sequences are MNHNS and SASEGT. The CDR3 has 15 amino acids. The CDR3 loop is CASSDTGLTYNEQFF. In nucleotides, the CDR3 is TGTGCCAGCAGTGACACAGGTCTCACCTACAATGAGCAGTTCTTC.

V usage is TRBV10-2 and J usage is TRBJ2-7; TRBD2 aligns across 13 bases. The germline V gene encodes CDR1 WSHSY and CDR2 SAAADI. V lost 6 bases and J lost 7; bases outside the gene matches: 9. There are 15 residues in the CDR3. The CDR3 bases are TGCGCCAGCAGCGATTGGACTAGCGGGAGTCGTGAGCAGTACTTC. Its protein product is CASSDWTSGSREQYF.

V and J are TRBV28 and TRBJ1-1; no definite D call. Trimming removed 2 bases from V and 4 bases from J, with 2 bases in between. Looked up from germline, CDR1 is MDHEN and CDR2 is SYDVKM. The CDR3 sequence is 11 residues long. The CDR3 here is CASSLGTEAFF. In DNA form, the CDR3 reads TGTGCCAGCAGTTTAGGCACTGAAGCTTTCTTT.

This chain uses TRBV28 with TRBJ2-1; 11 nucleotides line up with TRBD1. Germline assignment: CDR1 MDHEN and CDR2 SYDVKM. V lost 7 bases and J lost 6; bases outside the gene matches: 5. This CDR3 spans 14 amino acids. The CDR3 protein is CASISGTGGNEQFF. CDR3 in DNA: TGTGCCAGCATCTCCGGGACAGGGGGCAATGAGCAGTTCTTC.

The J gene is TRBJ2-5, the V gene TRBV2; D unresolved. Germline loops: CDR1 SNHLY, CDR2 FYNNEI. The CDR3 runs to 15 residues. Trimming took off 3 bases at V and 2 bases at J, with 13 bases between the two ends. The chain's CDR3 is CASSEVVGGQETQYF. CDR3 nucleotides: TGTGCCAGCAGTGAGGTTGTTGGCGGACAAGAGACCCAGTACTTC.

The chain employs TRBV6-1 and TRBJ2-5, with 10 bases identical to TRBD2. Per germline, CDR1 MNHNS and CDR2 SASEGT. V trimming: 6 bases; J trimming: 1 base; junction bases outside the gene matches: 5. The CDR3 is 15 residues long. CDR3 residues: CASRPGLATQETQYF. The CDR3 DNA sequence: TGTGCCAGCAGACCGGGACTAGCGACCCAAGAGACCCAGTACTTC.

The chain joins TRBV19 to TRBJ2-3; D remains unclear. The germline V and J ends were trimmed by 3 bases and 2 bases, with 9 bases remaining between them. The CDR3 extends over 14 amino acids. Germline assignment: CDR1 LNHDA and CDR2 SQIVND (reference sequence). CDR3 nucleotides: TGTGCCAGTAGTATGTCGCAGTTCACAGATACGCAGTATTTT. Translation gives CASSMSQFTDTQYF.

Here the CDR3 reads CAISGLAGVNEQFF. The CDR3 bases are TGTGCCATCAGTGGACTAGCGGGGGTTAATGAGCAGTTCTTC. V and J are TRBV10-3 and TRBJ2-1; 12 bases are shared with TRBD2. The germline V gene has CDR1 ENHRY and CDR2 SYGVKD. The CDR3 spans 14 residues. Trimming took 4 bases from V and 7 from J; bases not matched to a gene: 2.

The chain is built from TRBV5-1 and TRBJ1-3, with D maybe TRBD1 (5 bases). The CDR3 runs to 16 residues. The V end was cut by 4 bases, the J end by 0 bases, with 14 bases between. The germline gives CDR1 SGHRS, CDR2 YFSETQ. Here the CDR3 reads CASSPGDGSSGNTIYF. Here the CDR3 DNA reads TGCGCCAGCAGCCCGGGGGACGGGAGCTCTGGAAACACCATATATTTT.

The rearrangement uses TRBV18 and TRBJ2-1; tentative D call: TRBD2 (6 bases). The V end lost 1 base, the J end lost 5 bases, and 15 bases lay between the germline ends. The CDR3 length is 16 residues. CDR1 and CDR2 from the germline V gene are KGHSH and LQKENI. The CDR3 loop is CASSPHPAGIDNEQFF. The CDR3 DNA reads TGTGCCAGCTCACCACATCCCGCGGGGATCGACAATGAGCAGTTCTTC.

The rearrangement uses TRBV5-1 and TRBJ2-5; tentatively, D is TRBD2 (6 bases). CDR1 and CDR2 from the germline V gene are SGHRS and YFSETQ. The CDR3 is 13 amino acids. V was shortened by 9 bases and J by 1 base, with 13 bases between the two germline ends. This CDR3 is CATRRDFQETQYF. The CDR3 DNA follows: TGCGCCACCCGCCGGGACTTCCAAGAGACCCAGTACTTC.

The chain employs TRBV5-1 and TRBJ2-1; 8 bases agree with TRBD2. From germline, CDR1 is SGHRS and CDR2 YFSETQ. The CDR3 is 17 amino acids. V gave up 0 bases and J gave up 0 bases; unmatched junction bases: 5. CDR3: CASSLGSSGNSYNEQFF. The CDR3, as DNA: TGCGCCAGCAGCTTGGGGAGTAGCGGGAACTCCTACAATGAGCAGTTCTTC.

The genes are TRBV19 and TRBJ2-3; no reliable D call. Between the trimmed V and J ends, which lost 7 bases and 2 bases, there was a span of 19 bases. Germline assignment: CDR1 LNHDA and CDR2 SQIVND (reference sequence). The CDR3 sequence is 16 residues long. The CDR3 protein is CASKEAGASYTDTQYF. In nucleotides, the CDR3 is TGTGCCAGTAAAGAGGCTGGCGCCTCCTACACAGATACGCAGTATTTT. The full variable domain, its missing parts supplied by reference TRBV19 and TRBJ2-3, is DGGITQSPKYLFRKEGQNVTLSCEQNLNHDAMYWYRQDPGQGLRLIYYSQIVNDFQKGDIAEGYSVSREKKESFPLTVTSAQKNPTAFYLCASKEAGASYTDTQYFGPGTRLTVL.

The chain links TRBV19 to TRBJ2-3; 8 bases fit TRBD2. With V trimmed by 5 bases and J by 4 bases, 14 bases remained unmatched. The CDR3 runs to 17 residues. In germline, CDR1 is LNHDA, CDR2 SQIVND (reference sequence). DNA for the CDR3: TGTGCCAGTAGTCCCCATCCGGGCGCCGGGAGGGCAGATACGCAGTATTTT. Protein: CASSPHPGAGRADTQYF.

This clone was detected once. The V gene is TRBV5-8, the J gene TRBJ2-7; D is unresolved. CDR1 and CDR2 (germline): SGHTS, YDEGEE. The CDR3 has 14 residues. Trimming cost V 4 bases and J 2 bases, with 13 bases left between them. Here the CDR3 reads CASSLSHRAYEQYF. The DNA for the CDR3 is TGTGCCAGCAGCCTGAGCCATAGGGCCTACGAGCAGTACTTC.

The gene calls are TRBV15 and TRBJ2-3; TRBD2 aligns across 10 bases. This CDR3 contains 19 residues. J gave up 3 bases and V 0 bases, and 12 bases lay outside the gene matches. CDR1 and CDR2 from the germline V gene are LNHNV and YYDKDF (reference sequence). The CDR3 nucleotides read TGTGCCACCAGCAGAGATTTGCCTGCTAGCGGGAGCGGAACAGATACGCAGTATTTT. Amino acids: CATSRDLPASGSGTDTQYF.

V and J are TRBV5-4 and TRBJ2-7; the D gene is possibly TRBD1 (6 bases). The V end was cut by 2 bases, the J end by 2 bases, with 14 bases between. Germline CDR1 and CDR2: SGHNT and YYREEE (reference sequence). The CDR3 consists of 15 residues. CDR3: CASSFRTERTYEQYF. In nucleotides, the CDR3 is TGTGCCAGCAGCTTTCGGACAGAGAGGACCTACGAGCAGTACTTC.

V and J are TRBV5-1 and TRBJ2-2; D is perhaps TRBD2 (6 bases). Germline assignment: CDR1 SGHRS and CDR2 YFSETQ. The V gene lost 4 bases and the J gene lost 2 bases, with 12 bases spanning the gap. The CDR3 is 15 residues long. Written as DNA, the CDR3 is TGCGCCAGCAGCACGGGACTCGGCAACACCGGGGAGCTGTTTTTT. The encoded protein is CASSTGLGNTGELFF.

This chain uses TRBV7-2 with TRBJ2-7; 11 bases are a match to TRBD2. Trimming took 2 bases from V and 1 from J; bases not matched to a gene: 4. The CDR3 covers 16 residues. CDR1 and CDR2 from the germline V gene are SGHTA and FQGNSA. The CDR3 nucleotides read TGTGCCAGCAGCTTACATGCTAGCGGGAGGTCCTACGAGCAGTACTTC. This translates into CASSLHASGRSYEQYF.

The chain links TRBV7-9 to TRBJ1-5; 10 positions match TRBD1. Germline CDR1 is SEHNR and CDR2 is FQNEAQ (reference sequence). CDR3 length: 15 residues. V was clipped by 1 base and J by 5 bases; unmatched bases: 2. CDR3 DNA: TGTGCCAGCAGCTTAGGGGACAGGGGTGATCAGCCCCAGCATTTT. Protein: CASSLGDRGDQPQHF.

This clone was found a few times. The chain couples TRBV21-1 to TRBJ2-7; TRBD2, the table's D call, was not compared with the DNA. TRBV21-1 is a known pseudogene. The CDR3 consists of 21 residues. The CDR3 region has the DNA TGTGCCAGCAGCACTCAAACCGGGACTAGCGGGATAGGTGGGCTTTTCTACGAGCAGTACTTC. This translates into CASSTQTGTSGIGGLFYEQYF.